One T cell receptor (beta chain) is described in this entry. What it recognizes is unknown. Purified naive CD4+ T cells were depleted of CD25+ Tregs. Semi-nested PCR with Nested Universal Primer A followed constant-region reverse priming of full-length variable regions. MiXCR, applied by TCRdb to the 5' RACE reads, yields one record per CDR3 protein. The repertoire consists of 40,000 to 65,000 distinct CDR3 sequences, with over 20% occurring once and the leading ten covering 2.5% to 4%. General study findings and limits: Greatest tumor Treg TCR overlap was with tumor naive CD4+ cells. Tumor memory CD4+ T cell TCR gene usage clustered with blood and lymph node memory CD4+ cells and lymph node naive CD4+ cells.

CDR3 length equals 15 residues. In germline, CDR1 is SGHTA, CDR2 FQGNSA. The V and J ends lost 7 bases and 3 bases respectively, with 17 bases between them. This clonotype originated in a female donor with breast cancer. This chain connects TRBV7-2 to TRBJ2-3, with no clear D. Sequencing was done on a sample of tumor-infiltrating naive CD4+ T cells sorted from the breast tumor. Described subset: naive CD4+ T cells, CD4+CD45RA+CD25-. The CDR3 DNA sequence: TGTGCCAGCAAGGGAAGTAGTGTTTGGACAGATACGCAGTATTTT. Encoded protein: CASKGSSVWTDTQYF. Drawing the rest from reference TRBV7-2 and TRBJ2-3, the complete variable domain is GAGVSQSPSNKVTEKGKDVELRCDPISGHTALYWYRQSLGQGLEFLIYFQGNSAPDKSGLPSDRFSAERTGGSVSTLTIQRTQQEDSAVYLCASKGSSVWTDTQYFGPGTRLTVL.